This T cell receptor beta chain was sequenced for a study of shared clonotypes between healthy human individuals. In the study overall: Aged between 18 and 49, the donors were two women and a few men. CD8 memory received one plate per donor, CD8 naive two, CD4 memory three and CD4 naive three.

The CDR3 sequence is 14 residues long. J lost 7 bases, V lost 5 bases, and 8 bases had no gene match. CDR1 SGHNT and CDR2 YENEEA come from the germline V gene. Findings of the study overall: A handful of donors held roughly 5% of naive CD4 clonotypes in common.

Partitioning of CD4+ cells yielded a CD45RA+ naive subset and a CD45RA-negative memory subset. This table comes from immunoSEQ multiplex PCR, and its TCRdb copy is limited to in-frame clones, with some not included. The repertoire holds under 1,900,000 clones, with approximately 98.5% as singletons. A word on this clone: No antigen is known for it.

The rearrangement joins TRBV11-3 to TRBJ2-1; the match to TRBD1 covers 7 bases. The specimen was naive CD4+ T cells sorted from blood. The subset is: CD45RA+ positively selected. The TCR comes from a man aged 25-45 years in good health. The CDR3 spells CASSVGRGLNEQFF. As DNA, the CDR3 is TGTGCCAGCAGCGTTGGAAGGGGGCTTAATGAGCAGTTCTTC.